This is a list of T cell receptor beta chains from one sample in a study of human T cells and chemical hapten exposure. TCRdb re-called the RACE reads with MiXCR, one entry per CDR3 protein. The sample shows about 70,000 distinct CDR3 sequences, under 7.5% of them seen only once. The source material was whole blood. The receptor source for this set is a female donor in good health. Some clones in this sample may be carry-over from other donors' samples. CDR3s include the opening cysteine and the closing phenylalanine or tryptophan. The D gene is left open where the match is weak. Some rows have no size entry. The others give once, few or many, or a class for an expanded clone.

j_call v_call d_call clone_size cdr3_aa cdr3_nt
TRBJ2-5 TRBV6-5 . . CASSLPVGTQYF TGTGCCAGCAGTCTCCCAGTCGGGACCCAGTACTTC
TRBJ2-3 TRBV6-5 . . CASSGSLGTDTQYF TGTGCCAGCAGCGGTTCCTTGGGCACAGATACGCAGTATTTT
TRBJ1-1 TRBV28 TRBD1 many CASRRDRANTEAFF TGTGCCAGCAGACGGGACAGGGCAAACACTGAAGCTTTCTTT
TRBJ1-1 TRBV5-1 . . CASSPVTGANTEAFF TGCGCCAGCAGCCCAGTTACAGGCGCGAACACTGAAGCTTTCTTT
TRBJ1-1 TRBV21-1 . . CAVSQGETEAFF TGTGCCGTCTCTCAGGGGGAGACTGAAGCTTTCTTT
TRBJ2-3 TRBV5-5 TRBD1 few CATRTGGIDTQYF TGTGCCACCCGGACAGGGGGCATAGATACGCAGTATTTT
TRBJ1-5 TRBV2 TRBD1 many CASRVQGNQPQHF TGTGCCAGCAGGGTACAGGGGAATCAGCCCCAGCATTTT
TRBJ2-3 TRBV6-1 . many CASSEGGAGLSTDTQYF TGTGCCAGCAGTGAAGGGGGAGCGGGCCTAAGCACAGATACGCAGTATTTT
TRBJ1-3 TRBV5-1 . . CASSPGASSGNTIYF TGCGCCAGCAGCCCCGGGGCGAGCTCTGGAAACACCATATATTTT
TRBJ2-3 TRBV4-3 TRBD2 . CASSPGTSVADTQYF TGCGCCAGCAGCCCCGGGACTAGTGTGGCAGATACGCAGTATTTT
TRBJ1-2 TRBV29-1 TRBD1 many CSVFMPGQMSYGYTF TGCAGCGTTTTTATGCCGGGACAGATGAGCTATGGCTACACCTTC
TRBJ2-5 TRBV28 TRBD1 many CASSPSGQQETQYF TGTGCCAGCAGTCCCTCGGGACAGCAAGAGACCCAGTACTTC
TRBJ1-2 TRBV4-1 . . CASSQYQTGLYGYTF TGCGCCAGCAGCCAGTATCAGACAGGCCTCTATGGCTACACCTTC
TRBJ1-5 TRBV20-1 . . CSARVPSEGHRNQPQHF TGCAGTGCTAGAGTACCCTCAGAGGGTCATCGCAATCAGCCCCAGCATTTT